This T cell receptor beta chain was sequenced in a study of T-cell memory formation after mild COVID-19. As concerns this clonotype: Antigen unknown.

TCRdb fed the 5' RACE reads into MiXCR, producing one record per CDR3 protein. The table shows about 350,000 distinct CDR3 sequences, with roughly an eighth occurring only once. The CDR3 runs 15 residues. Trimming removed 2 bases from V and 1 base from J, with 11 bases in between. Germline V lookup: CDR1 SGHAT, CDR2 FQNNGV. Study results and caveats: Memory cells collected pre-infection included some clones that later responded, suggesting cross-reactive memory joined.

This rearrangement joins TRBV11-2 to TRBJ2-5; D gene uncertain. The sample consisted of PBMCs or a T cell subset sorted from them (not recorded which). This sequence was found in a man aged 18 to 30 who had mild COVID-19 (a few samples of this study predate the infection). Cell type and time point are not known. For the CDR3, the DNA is TGTGCCAGCAGCTTAATTTCGTATTCCCAAGAGACCCAGTACTTC. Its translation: CASSLISYSQETQYF.